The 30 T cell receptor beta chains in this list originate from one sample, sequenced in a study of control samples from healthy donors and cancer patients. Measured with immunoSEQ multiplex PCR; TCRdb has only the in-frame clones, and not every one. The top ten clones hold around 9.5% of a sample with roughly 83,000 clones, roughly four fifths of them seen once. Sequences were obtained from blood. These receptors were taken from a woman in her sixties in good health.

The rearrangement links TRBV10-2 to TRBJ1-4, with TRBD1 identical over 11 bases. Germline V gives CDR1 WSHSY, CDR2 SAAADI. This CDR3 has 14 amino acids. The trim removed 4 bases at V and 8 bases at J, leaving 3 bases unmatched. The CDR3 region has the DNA TGCGCCAGCAGTGCCGGGACAGGGGGGGAAAAACTGTTTTTT. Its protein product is CASSAGTGGEKLFF.

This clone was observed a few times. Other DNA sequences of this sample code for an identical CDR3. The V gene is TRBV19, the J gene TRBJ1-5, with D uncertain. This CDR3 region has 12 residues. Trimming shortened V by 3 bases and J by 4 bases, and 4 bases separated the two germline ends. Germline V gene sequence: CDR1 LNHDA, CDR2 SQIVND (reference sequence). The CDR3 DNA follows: TGTGCCAGTAGTATGGTAAATCAGCCCCAGCATTTT. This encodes CASSMVNQPQHF. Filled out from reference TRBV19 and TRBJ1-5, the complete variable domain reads DGGITQSPKYLFRKEGQNVTLSCEQNLNHDAMYWYRQDPGQGLRLIYYSQIVNDFQKGDIAEGYSVSREKKESFPLTVTSAQKNPTAFYLCASSMVNQPQHFGDGTRLSIL.

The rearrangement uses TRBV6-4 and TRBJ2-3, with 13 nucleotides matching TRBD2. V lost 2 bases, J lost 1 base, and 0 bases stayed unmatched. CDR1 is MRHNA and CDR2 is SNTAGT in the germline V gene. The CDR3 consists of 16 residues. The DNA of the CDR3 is TGTGCCAGCAGTGACGGGACTAGCGGGGGCACAGATACGCAGTATTTT. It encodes CASSDGTSGGTDTQYF.

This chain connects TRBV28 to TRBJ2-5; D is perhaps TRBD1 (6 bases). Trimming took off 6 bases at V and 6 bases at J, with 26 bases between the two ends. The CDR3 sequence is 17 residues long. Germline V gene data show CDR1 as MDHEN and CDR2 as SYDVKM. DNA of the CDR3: TGTGCCAGCAGCTCCACGCGCACAGGGATGGCGGTGCAGACCCAGTACTTC. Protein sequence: CASSSTRTGMAVQTQYF.

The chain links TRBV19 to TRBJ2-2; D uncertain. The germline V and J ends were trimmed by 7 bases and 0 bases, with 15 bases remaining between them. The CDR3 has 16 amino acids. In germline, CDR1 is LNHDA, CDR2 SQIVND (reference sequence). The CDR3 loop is CASNFVAVANTGELFF. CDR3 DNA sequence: TGTGCCAGTAATTTCGTGGCAGTCGCGAACACCGGGGAGCTGTTTTTT.

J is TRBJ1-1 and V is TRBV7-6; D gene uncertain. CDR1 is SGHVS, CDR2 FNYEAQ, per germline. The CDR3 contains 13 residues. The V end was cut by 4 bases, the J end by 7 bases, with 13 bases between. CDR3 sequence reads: CASSSALPFEAFF. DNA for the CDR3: TGTGCCAGCAGCTCTGCTCTGCCCTTTGAAGCTTTCTTT.

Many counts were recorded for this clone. CDR3 sequence (DNA): TGTGCCAGCAGCTTAGACGGAAGCTATGGCTACACCTTC. It codes for CASSLDGSYGYTF. This chain joins TRBV7-9 and TRBJ1-2; D call uncertain. The CDR3 is 13 residues long. Germline values: CDR1 SEHNR, CDR2 FQNEAQ (reference sequence). V was cut by 1 base and J by 4 bases, with 7 bases left in between.

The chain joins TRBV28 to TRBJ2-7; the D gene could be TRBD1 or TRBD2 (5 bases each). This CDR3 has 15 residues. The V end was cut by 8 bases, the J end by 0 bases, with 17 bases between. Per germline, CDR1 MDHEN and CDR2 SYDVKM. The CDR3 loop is CASRLSGPSSYEQYF. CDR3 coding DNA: TGTGCCAGCCGGCTTTCGGGACCCAGCTCCTACGAGCAGTACTTC.

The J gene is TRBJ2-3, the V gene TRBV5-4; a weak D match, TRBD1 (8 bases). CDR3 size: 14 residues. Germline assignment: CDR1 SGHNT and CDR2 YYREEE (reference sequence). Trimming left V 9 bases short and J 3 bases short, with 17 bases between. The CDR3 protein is CATNRGGGTDTQYF. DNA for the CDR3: TGTGCCACCAACAGGGGGGGCGGAACAGATACGCAGTATTTT.

CDR3 DNA: TGTGCCAGTAGTATAAACCTCAACTATGGCTACACCTTC. It translates to CASSINLNYGYTF. This chain links TRBV19 with TRBJ1-2; no firm D call. This CDR3 has 13 amino acids. Germline-derived CDR1 and CDR2 are LNHDA and SQIVND (reference sequence). V lost 2 bases and J 2 bases, leaving 6 bases between the germline ends.

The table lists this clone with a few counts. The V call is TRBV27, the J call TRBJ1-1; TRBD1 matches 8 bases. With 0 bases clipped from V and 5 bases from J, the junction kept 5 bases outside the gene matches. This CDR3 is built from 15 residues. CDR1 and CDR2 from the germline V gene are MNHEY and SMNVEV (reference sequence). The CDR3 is CASSLSSTGGTEAFF. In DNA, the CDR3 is TGTGCCAGCAGTTTATCCTCCACAGGGGGTACTGAAGCTTTCTTT.

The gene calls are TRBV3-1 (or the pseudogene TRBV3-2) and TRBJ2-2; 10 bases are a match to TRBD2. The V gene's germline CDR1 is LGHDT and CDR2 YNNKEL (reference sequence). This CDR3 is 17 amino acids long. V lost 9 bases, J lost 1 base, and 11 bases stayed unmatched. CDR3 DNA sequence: TGTGCCAGTGGAAAAGCGGGAGGGCCCGGGAACACCGGGGAGCTGTTTTTT. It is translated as CASGKAGGPGNTGELFF.

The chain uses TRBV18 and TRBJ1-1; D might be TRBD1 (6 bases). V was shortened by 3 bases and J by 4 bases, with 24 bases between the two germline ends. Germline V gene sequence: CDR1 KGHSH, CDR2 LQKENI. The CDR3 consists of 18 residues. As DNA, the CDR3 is TGTGCCAGCTCACCCCCTGGGGCAGGGGCTTCTCGGGTCACTGAAGCTTTCTTT. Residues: CASSPPGAGASRVTEAFF.

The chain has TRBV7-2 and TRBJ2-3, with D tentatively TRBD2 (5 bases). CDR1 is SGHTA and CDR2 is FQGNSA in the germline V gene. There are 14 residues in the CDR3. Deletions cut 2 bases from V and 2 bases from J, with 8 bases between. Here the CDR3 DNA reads TGTGCCAGCAGCTTATTGGGAGTCACAGATACGCAGTATTTT. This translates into CASSLLGVTDTQYF.

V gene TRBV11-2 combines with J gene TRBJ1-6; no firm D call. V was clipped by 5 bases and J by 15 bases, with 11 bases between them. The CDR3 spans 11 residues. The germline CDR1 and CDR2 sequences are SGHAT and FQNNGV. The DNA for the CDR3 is TGTGCCAGCAGCGCCGGGAGGGTCCTCCACTTT. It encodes CASSAGRVLHF.

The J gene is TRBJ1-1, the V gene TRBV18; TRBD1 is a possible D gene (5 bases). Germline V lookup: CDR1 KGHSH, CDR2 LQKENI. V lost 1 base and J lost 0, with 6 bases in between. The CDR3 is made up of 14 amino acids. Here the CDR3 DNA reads TGTGCCAGCTCACCACGGGGGATGAACACTGAAGCTTTCTTT. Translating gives CASSPRGMNTEAFF.

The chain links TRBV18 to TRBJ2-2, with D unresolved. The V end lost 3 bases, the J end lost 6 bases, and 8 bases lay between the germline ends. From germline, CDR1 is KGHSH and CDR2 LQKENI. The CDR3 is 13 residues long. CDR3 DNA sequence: TGTGCCAGCTCACCGATAAGTGCCGGGGAGCTGTTTTTT. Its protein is CASSPISAGELFF.

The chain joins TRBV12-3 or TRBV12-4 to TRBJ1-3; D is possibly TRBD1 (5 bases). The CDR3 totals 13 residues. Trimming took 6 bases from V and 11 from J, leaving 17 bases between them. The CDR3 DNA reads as TGTGCCAGCAGACCTATGCTTGCGGGGCCCATATATTTT. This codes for CASRPMLAGPIYF.

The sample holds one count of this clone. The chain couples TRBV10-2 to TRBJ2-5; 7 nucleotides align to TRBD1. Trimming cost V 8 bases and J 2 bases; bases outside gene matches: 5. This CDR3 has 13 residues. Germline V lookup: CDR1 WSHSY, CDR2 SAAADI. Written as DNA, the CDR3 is TGCGCCAGCTCTGGGACAGTTCAAGAGACCCAGTACTTC. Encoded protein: CASSGTVQETQYF.

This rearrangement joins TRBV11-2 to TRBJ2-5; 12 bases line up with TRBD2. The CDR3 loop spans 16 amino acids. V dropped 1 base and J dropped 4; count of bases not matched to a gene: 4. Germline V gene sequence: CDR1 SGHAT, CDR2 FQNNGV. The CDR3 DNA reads TGTGCCAGCAGCTTAGGACTAGCGGGGGATTTAGAGACCCAGTACTTC. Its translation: CASSLGLAGDLETQYF.

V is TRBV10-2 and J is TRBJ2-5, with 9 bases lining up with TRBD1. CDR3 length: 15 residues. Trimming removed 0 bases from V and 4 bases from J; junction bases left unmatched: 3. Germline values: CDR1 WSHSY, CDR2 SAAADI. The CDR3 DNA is TGCGCCAGCAGTGAGTCCACAGGGGGCCGAGAGACCCAGTACTTC. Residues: CASSESTGGRETQYF.

CDR3 in DNA: TGTGCCAGCAGTTTCCAGTCGCCCGGGGAGCTGTTTTTT. It is translated as CASSFQSPGELFF. The genes are TRBV12-3 or TRBV12-4 and TRBJ2-2; D gene unclear. The length of the CDR3 is 13 residues. V lost 3 bases, J lost 6 bases, and 8 bases lay in between.

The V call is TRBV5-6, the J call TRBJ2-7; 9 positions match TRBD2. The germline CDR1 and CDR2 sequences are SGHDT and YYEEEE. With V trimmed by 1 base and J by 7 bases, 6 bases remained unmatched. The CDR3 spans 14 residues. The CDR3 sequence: CASSLSGGTWEQYF. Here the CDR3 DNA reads TGTGCCAGCAGCTTGAGCGGGGGGACCTGGGAGCAGTACTTC.

CDR3 coding DNA: TGTGCCACTCTAGGCCCTGGCACTGAAGCTTTCTTT. Protein: CATLGPGTEAFF. V and J are TRBV7-9 and TRBJ1-1; D ambiguous. Germline CDR1 is SEHNR and CDR2 is FQNEAQ (reference sequence). Trimming removed 10 bases from V and 4 bases from J, with 13 bases in between. The CDR3 spans 12 residues.

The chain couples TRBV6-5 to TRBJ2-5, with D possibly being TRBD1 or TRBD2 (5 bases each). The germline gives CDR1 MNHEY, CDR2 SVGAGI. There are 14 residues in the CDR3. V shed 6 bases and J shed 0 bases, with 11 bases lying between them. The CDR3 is CASSLGTHQETQYF. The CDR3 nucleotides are TGTGCCAGCAGCTTGGGGACCCACCAAGAGACCCAGTACTTC.

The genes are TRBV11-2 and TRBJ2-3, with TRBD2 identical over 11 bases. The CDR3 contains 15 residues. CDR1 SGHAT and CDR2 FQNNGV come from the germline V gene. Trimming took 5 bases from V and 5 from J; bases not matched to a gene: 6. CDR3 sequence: CASSRSGGAVDTQYF. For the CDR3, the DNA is TGTGCCAGCAGCCGTAGCGGGGGGGCCGTAGATACGCAGTATTTT.

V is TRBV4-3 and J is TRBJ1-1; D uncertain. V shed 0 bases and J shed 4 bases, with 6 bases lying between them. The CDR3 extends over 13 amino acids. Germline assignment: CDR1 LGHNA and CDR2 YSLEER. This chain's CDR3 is CASSQELSTEAFF. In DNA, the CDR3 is TGCGCCAGCAGCCAAGAACTATCCACTGAAGCTTTCTTT.

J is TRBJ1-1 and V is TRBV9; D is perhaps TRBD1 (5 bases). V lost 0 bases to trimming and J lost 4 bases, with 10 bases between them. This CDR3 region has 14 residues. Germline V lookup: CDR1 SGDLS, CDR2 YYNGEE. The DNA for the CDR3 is TGTGCCAGCAGCGTAGATCAGGGTCCCACTGAAGCTTTCTTT. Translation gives CASSVDQGPTEAFF.

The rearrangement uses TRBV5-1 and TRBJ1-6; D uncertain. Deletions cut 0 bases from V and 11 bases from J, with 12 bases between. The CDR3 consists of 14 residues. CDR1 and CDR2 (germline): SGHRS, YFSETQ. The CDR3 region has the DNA TGCGCCAGCAGCTTGGAGCTGGGGTCGGCACCCCTCCACTTT. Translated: CASSLELGSAPLHF.

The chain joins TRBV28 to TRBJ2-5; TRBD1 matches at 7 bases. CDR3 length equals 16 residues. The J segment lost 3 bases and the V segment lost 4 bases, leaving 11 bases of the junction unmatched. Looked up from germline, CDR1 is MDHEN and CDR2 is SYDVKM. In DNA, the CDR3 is TGTGCCAGCAGTTCGCCCCTACAGGGGCCCAAAGAGACCCAGTACTTC. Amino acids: CASSSPLQGPKETQYF.